This TCR beta chain is from a study of cytomegalovirus exposure and HLA in healthy donors. The study's findings and limits: Associated with cytomegalovirus, according to the listing, were 170 or so TCR beta chains. The authors later found HLA-associated TCR beta chains more clonally expanded than equally common others.

The PCR had 60 Vbeta and 13 Jbeta primers. The table came from immunoSEQ multiplex PCR; TCRdb's copy has only in-frame clones and leaves some out. This sample has roughly 100,000 clones, with about 59% found just once. As for this clone: Antigen: not known.

This CDR3 is built from 14 residues. Trimming took 0 bases from V and 0 from J, leaving 6 bases between them. From germline, CDR1 is MGHRA and CDR2 YSYEKL. This TCR derives from a man aged 25-40 years in good health and CMV-seropositive. V is TRBV4-1 and J is TRBJ2-7; weak D call: TRBD1 (5 bases). Source material: PBMCs. The CDR3: CASSQEQDSYEQYF. The DNA of the CDR3 is TGCGCCAGCAGCCAAGAACAGGACTCCTACGAGCAGTACTTC.